This T cell receptor (beta chain) was sequenced for a study of T cells after posttransplantation cyclophosphamide. Points from the study as a whole: Skin or GI-infiltrating T cells shared few TRB sequences with blood. TRB clonality was highly associated with recipient CMV seropositivity and reactivation. Later post-transplant blood repertoires were often dominated by donor CD8+ memory clones.

On the day of bone marrow donation, the related graft donor provided peripheral blood. This clone has ten or more counts. The antigen is unknown. Trimming cost V 5 bases and J 0 bases, with 9 bases left between them. The germline V gene encodes CDR1 GTSNPN and CDR2 SVGIG (reference sequence). This CDR3 region has 13 residues. Clones were read by immunoSEQ multiplex PCR, and TCRdb kept only the in-frame ones, dropping some. Singletons are absent from the sample, which has roughly 49,000 clones. V usage is TRBV30 and J usage is TRBJ2-3; D unresolved. What was sequenced was PBMCs. The clonotype comes from a man aged 40-55 years in good health, CMV-negative, and a related stem cell transplant donor. The CDR3 DNA follows: TGTGCCTGGGAAGCTTTTAGCACAGATACGCAGTATTTT. Translated, it gives CAWEAFSTDTQYF.